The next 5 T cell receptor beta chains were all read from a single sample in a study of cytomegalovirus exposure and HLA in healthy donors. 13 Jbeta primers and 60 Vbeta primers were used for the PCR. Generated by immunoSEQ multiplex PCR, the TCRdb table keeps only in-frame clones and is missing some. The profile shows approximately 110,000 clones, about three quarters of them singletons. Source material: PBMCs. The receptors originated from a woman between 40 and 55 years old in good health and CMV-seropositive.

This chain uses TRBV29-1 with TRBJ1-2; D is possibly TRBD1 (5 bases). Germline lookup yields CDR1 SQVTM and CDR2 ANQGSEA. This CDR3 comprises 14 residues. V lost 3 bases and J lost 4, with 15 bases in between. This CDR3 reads CSVDSVGVGYGYTF. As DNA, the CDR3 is TGCAGCGTTGATTCGGTAGGGGTCGGCTATGGCTACACCTTC.

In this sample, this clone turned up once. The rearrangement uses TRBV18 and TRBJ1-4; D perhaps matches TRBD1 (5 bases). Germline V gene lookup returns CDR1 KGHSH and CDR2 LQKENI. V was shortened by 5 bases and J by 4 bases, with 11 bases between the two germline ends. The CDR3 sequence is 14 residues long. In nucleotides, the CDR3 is TGTGCCAGCTCATCCCAGGGTAATAATGAAAAACTGTTTTTT. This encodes CASSSQGNNEKLFF. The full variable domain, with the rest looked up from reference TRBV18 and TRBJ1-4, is NAGVMQNPRHLVRRRGQEARLRCSPMKGHSHVYWYRQLPEEGLKFMVYLQKENIIDESGMPKERFSAEFPKEGPSILRIQQVVRGDSAAYFCASSSQGNNEKLFFGSGTQLSVL.

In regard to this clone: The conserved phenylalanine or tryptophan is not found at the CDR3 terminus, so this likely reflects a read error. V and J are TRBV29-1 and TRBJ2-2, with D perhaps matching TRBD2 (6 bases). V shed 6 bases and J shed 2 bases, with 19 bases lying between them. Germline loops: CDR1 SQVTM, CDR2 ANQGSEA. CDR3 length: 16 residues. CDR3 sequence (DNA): TGCAGCGTATTGGCTAGCGACGCAAGAAACACCGGGGAGCTGTTTGTT. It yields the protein CSVLASDARNTGELFV.

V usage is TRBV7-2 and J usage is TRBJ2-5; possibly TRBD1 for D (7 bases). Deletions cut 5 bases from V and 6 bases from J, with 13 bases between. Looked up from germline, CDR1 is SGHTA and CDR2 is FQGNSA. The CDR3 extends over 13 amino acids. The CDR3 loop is CASSPQGGKTQYF. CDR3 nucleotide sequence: TGTGCCAGCAGCCCCCAGGGGGGCAAGACCCAGTACTTC.

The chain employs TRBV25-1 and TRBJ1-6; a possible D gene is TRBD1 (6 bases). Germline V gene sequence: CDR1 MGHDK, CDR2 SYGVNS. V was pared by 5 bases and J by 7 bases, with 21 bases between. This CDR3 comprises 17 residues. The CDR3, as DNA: TGTGCCAGCAGTCCGACAGGCGGGTTTGTAGTGAATTCACCCCTCCACTTT. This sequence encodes CASSPTGGFVVNSPLHF.